The next 31 T cell receptor beta chains were all read from a single sample in a study of cytomegalovirus exposure and HLA in healthy donors. Researchers ran the PCR with 60 Vbeta and 13 Jbeta primers. Here immunoSEQ multiplex PCR was the method, and the copy in TCRdb shows in-frame clones only, minus some. The data show under 200,000 clones, approximately 81% seen once. Specimen: PBMCs. These receptors were taken from a man between 18 and 35 years old in good health and CMV-seronegative.

The rearrangement links TRBV2 to TRBJ2-2; possible D gene TRBD1, 6 bases. Trimming cost V 3 bases and J 2 bases, with 16 bases left between them. This CDR3 is 17 amino acids long. Germline CDR1 SNHLY, CDR2 FYNNEI. CDR3 sequence (DNA): TGTGCCAGCAGTGAGGTTTTGGCAGGGGCTAACACCGGGGAGCTGTTTTTT. Amino acid sequence: CASSEVLAGANTGELFF.

In its sample, this clone was seen once. The chain links TRBV29-1 to TRBJ2-7; 15 positions match TRBD2. Germline V CDR1 and CDR2: SQVTM, ANQGSEA. The length of the CDR3 is 17 residues. After removal of 6 bases from V and 1 base from J, the junction contained 10 bases not matched to a gene. CDR3 sequence reads: CSVAGLAGGPESYEQYF. CDR3 DNA: TGCAGCGTGGCTGGACTAGCGGGAGGGCCAGAATCCTACGAGCAGTACTTC.

The CDR3, as DNA: TGTGCCAGCAGCTTAGGGCAGGGGCTCACCTACGAGCAGTACTTC. Translation gives CASSLGQGLTYEQYF. This rearrangement joins TRBV5-8 to TRBJ2-7; tentative D call: TRBD1 (6 bases). Trimming left V 2 bases short and J 2 bases short, with 14 bases between. Germline-derived CDR1 and CDR2 are SGHTS and YDEGEE. CDR3 size: 15 residues.

V and J are TRBV11-2 and TRBJ2-1; 8 bases align to TRBD2. From germline, CDR1 is SGHAT and CDR2 FQNNGV. This CDR3 spans 16 amino acids. The J segment lost 4 bases and the V segment lost 2 bases, leaving 7 bases of the junction unmatched. The CDR3 nucleotides read TGTGCCAGCAGCTTATCGCAGCGGGAGATGTACAATGAGCAGTTCTTC. Translated, it gives CASSLSQREMYNEQFF.

The chain carries TRBV4-1 and TRBJ1-5; D ambiguous. The CDR3 is made up of 16 amino acids. CDR1 is MGHRA, CDR2 YSYEKL, per germline. The ends were cut back, 4 bases at V and 5 bases at J, with 18 bases in the middle. The CDR3 loop reads CASSRLVGDGDQPQHF. In DNA, the CDR3 is TGCGCCAGCAGCCGGCTTGTAGGCGACGGGGATCAGCCCCAGCATTTT.

This sequence joins TRBV11-2 and TRBJ2-7, with 9 bases matching TRBD2. The V and J ends lost 5 bases and 6 bases, in that order; junction bases with no gene match: 8. The CDR3 is 14 residues long. Germline V gives CDR1 SGHAT, CDR2 FQNNGV. CDR3 DNA: TGTGCCAGCAGCCCCTCGGTAGCGGGAGTCGAGCAGTACTTC. Protein: CASSPSVAGVEQYF.

The chain has TRBV19 and TRBJ1-3; maybe TRBD1 (6 bases). The V gene lost 6 bases and the J gene lost 2 bases, with 11 bases spanning the gap. The CDR3 totals 14 residues. Germline lookup yields CDR1 LNHDA and CDR2 SQIVND (reference sequence). The CDR3 region is CASSGQTTGNTIYF. CDR3 DNA: TGTGCCAGTAGCGGACAGACTACTGGAAACACCATATATTTT.

V is TRBV7-9 and J is TRBJ1-5, with TRBD1 as a possible D gene (5 bases). V dropped 3 bases and J dropped 0 bases, with 9 bases sitting between them. The length of the CDR3 is 15 residues. Germline CDR1 and CDR2: SEHNR and FQNEAQ (reference sequence). CDR3 in DNA: TGTGCCAGCAGCTTGGGGCAAGTTAGCAATCAGCCCCAGCATTTT. Amino acids: CASSLGQVSNQPQHF.

This sequence joins TRBV29-1 and TRBJ2-1; 7 bases fit TRBD2. Germline trimming cut 1 base from V and 8 bases from J; bases unmatched to any gene: 17. Germline-derived CDR1 and CDR2 are SQVTM and ANQGSEA. The CDR3 is made up of 17 amino acids. As DNA, the CDR3 is TGCAGCGTTGAAGGAACTGGCGGAGGGAGGGCCGGAGATGAGCAGTTCTTC. This sequence encodes CSVEGTGGGRAGDEQFF.

The genes are TRBV7-2 and TRBJ1-5, with D uncertain. V was cut by 2 bases and J by 0 bases, with 17 bases left in between. Germline values: CDR1 SGHTA, CDR2 FQGNSA. The CDR3 is made up of 18 amino acids. Here the CDR3 DNA reads TGTGCCAGCAGCTTAAGAGTGTTAGCGGATTATAGCAATCAGCCCCAGCATTTT. Its translation is CASSLRVLADYSNQPQHF.

This chain uses TRBV20-1 with TRBJ2-7; 8 nucleotides line up with TRBD2. The CDR3 length is 11 residues. J lost 7 bases, V lost 6 bases, and 5 bases had no gene match. Germline V gene sequence: CDR1 DFQATT, CDR2 SNEGSKA (reference sequence). The DNA of the CDR3 is TGCAGTGCAACCCCTAGCGGGGAGCAGTACTTC. Its protein is CSATPSGEQYF.

The chain employs TRBV2 and TRBJ1-1, with D unclear. The germline CDR1 and CDR2 sequences are SNHLY and FYNNEI. The CDR3 is 14 amino acids. V lost 3 bases and J lost 5, with 13 bases in between. The CDR3 loop is CASSEEGDWTEAFF. Written as DNA, the CDR3 is TGTGCCAGCAGTGAGGAGGGCGATTGGACTGAAGCTTTCTTT.

This sequence joins TRBV11-3 and TRBJ1-2; TRBD1 matches 7 bases. Germline V gives CDR1 SGHNT, CDR2 YENEEA. The CDR3 runs 16 residues. V shed 4 bases, J shed 5 bases, and the junction held 13 bases outside the gene matches. The CDR3 coding sequence is TGTGCCAGCAGCTCCCTCCCCGGACAGGCCCTGTATGGCTACACCTTC. Protein product: CASSSLPGQALYGYTF.

This chain connects TRBV5-1 to TRBJ2-2, with D perhaps matching TRBD1 (5 bases). The CDR3 contains 14 residues. V was shortened by 0 bases and J by 5 bases, with 8 bases between the two germline ends. Per the germline V gene, CDR1 is SGHRS and CDR2 is YFSETQ. CDR3 nucleotide sequence: TGCGCCAGCAGCTTGGAGTACAGGACCGGGGAGCTGTTTTTT. This translates into CASSLEYRTGELFF.

The chain joins TRBV5-1 to TRBJ1-4; a possible D gene is TRBD1 (6 bases). CDR1 and CDR2 from the germline V gene are SGHRS and YFSETQ. The CDR3 contains 17 residues. V gave up 3 bases and J gave up 3 bases, with 18 bases separating them. This CDR3 reads CASSWGRLGAANEKLFF. CDR3 bases: TGCGCCAGCAGCTGGGGGCGCTTGGGGGCGGCTAATGAAAAACTGTTTTTT.

The chain carries TRBV5-1 and TRBJ2-7, with D maybe TRBD2 (6 bases). Germline CDR1 SGHRS, CDR2 YFSETQ. This CDR3 is 14 amino acids long. V was pared by 0 bases and J by 3 bases, with 10 bases between. CDR3 sequence (DNA): TGCGCCAGCAGCTTGGAGGGACTCTACTACGAGCAGTACTTC. It encodes CASSLEGLYYEQYF.

The genes are TRBV2 and TRBJ2-2; the match to TRBD2 covers 7 bases. The J segment lost 2 bases and the V segment lost 11 bases, leaving 5 bases of the junction unmatched. The CDR3 spans 13 residues. Germline V gene data show CDR1 as SNHLY and CDR2 as FYNNEI. CDR3 protein: CASSGTNTGELFF. In nucleotides, the CDR3 is TGTGCCTCTAGCGGAACTAACACCGGGGAGCTGTTTTTT.

The V and J genes are TRBV5-3 and TRBJ2-1; D is uncertain. TRBV5-3 falls under the ORF class, with uncertain function. CDR3 length: 16 amino acids. V lost 2 bases to trimming and J lost 0 bases, with 12 bases between them. The DNA of the CDR3 is TGTGCCAGAAGCTTCCGACTTTTTCCCTCCTACAATGAGCAGTTCTTC. It translates to CARSFRLFPSYNEQFF.

The chain links TRBV6-1 to TRBJ1-2, with D hard to call. Germline CDR1 and CDR2: MNHNS and SASEGT. The CDR3 is 15 amino acids. The ends were cut back, 2 bases at V and 7 bases at J, with 17 bases in the middle. Here the CDR3 reads CASSETGRTGSGYTF. As DNA, the CDR3 is TGTGCCAGCAGTGAAACCGGGAGGACGGGTAGTGGCTACACCTTC.

The chain links TRBV28 to TRBJ1-3; a possible D gene is TRBD1 (6 bases). Germline-derived CDR1 and CDR2 are MDHEN and SYDVKM. V lost 3 bases and J lost 8, with 17 bases in between. This CDR3 is 15 amino acids long. CDR3 bases: TGTGCCAGCAGTTTGAGAGGGACAATCGGATACACCATATATTTT. Encoded protein: CASSLRGTIGYTIYF. The whole variable domain, remainder taken from reference TRBV28 and TRBJ1-3, is DVKVTQSSRYLVKRTGEKVFLECVQDMDHENMFWYRQDPGLGLRLIYFSYDVKMKEKGDIPEGYSVSREKKERFSLILESASTNQTSMYLCASSLRGTIGYTIYFGEGSWLTVV.

The chain joins TRBV29-1 to TRBJ2-5; D is unclear. The CDR3 totals 14 residues. Between the trimmed V and J ends, which lost 3 bases and 0 bases, there was a span of 11 bases. Looked up from germline, CDR1 is SQVTM and CDR2 is ANQGSEA. The CDR3 nucleotides read TGCAGCGTTGAGGGCCGAGTGTACCAAGAGACCCAGTACTTC. As protein: CSVEGRVYQETQYF.

A single count supports this clone. The genes are TRBV7-9 and TRBJ1-1, with D tentatively TRBD1 (6 bases). The CDR3 runs 11 residues. The V gene lost 5 bases and the J gene lost 8 bases, with 9 bases spanning the gap. Germline CDR1 reads SEHNR; CDR2 reads FQNEAQ (reference sequence). The CDR3 here is CASSRGHEAFF. CDR3 DNA: TGTGCCAGCAGCAGGGGACACGAAGCTTTCTTT.

This clone was seen a handful of times. The chain is built from TRBV27 and TRBJ1-6, with 8 bases identical to TRBD1. J lost 6 bases, V lost 5 bases, and 12 bases had no gene match. Germline V lookup: CDR1 MNHEY, CDR2 SMNVEV (reference sequence). CDR3 length: 17 amino acids. CDR3 DNA: TGTGCCAGCAGTCTTTCCCCCCGGACAGGGCCTAATTCACCCCTCCACTTT. Its protein product is CASSLSPRTGPNSPLHF.

The chain combines TRBV7-9 with TRBJ1-4; TRBD1 matches 8 bases. The junction had 8 bases not matched to a gene; V was cut back by 0 bases and J by 5 bases. Germline-derived CDR1 and CDR2 are SEHNR and FQNEAQ (reference sequence). CDR3 length: 17 amino acids. The CDR3: CASSLALWDRQNEKLFF. The CDR3 DNA reads as TGTGCCAGCAGCTTAGCACTATGGGACAGGCAGAATGAAAAACTGTTTTTT.

The V call is TRBV6-5, the J call TRBJ1-1; D call uncertain. Between the trimmed V and J ends, which lost 6 bases and 1 base, there was a span of 9 bases. This CDR3 region has 13 residues. Germline V lookup: CDR1 MNHEY, CDR2 SVGAGI. The CDR3 region is CASSRQENTEAFF. The DNA of the CDR3 is TGTGCCAGCAGCCGCCAGGAGAACACTGAAGCTTTCTTT.

The chain carries TRBV28 and TRBJ2-7; 9 bases map to TRBD1. Germline V gene lookup returns CDR1 MDHEN and CDR2 SYDVKM. V shed 3 bases and J 6 bases; nucleotides not matched to a gene: 12. This CDR3 has 16 amino acids. As DNA, the CDR3 is TGTGCCAGCAGTTTCGGCCCCGAGGGACAGGGCGGCGAGCAGTACTTC. Translation gives CASSFGPEGQGGEQYF.

This chain uses TRBV19 with TRBJ2-3, with TRBD2 identical over 10 bases. The CDR3 is made up of 15 amino acids. The germline V gene has CDR1 LNHDA and CDR2 SQIVND (reference sequence). V trimming: 3 bases; J trimming: 5 bases; junction bases outside the gene matches: 5. CDR3 coding DNA: TGTGCCAGTAGTATCACTAGCGGGACGGGAGATACGCAGTATTTT. Translated: CASSITSGTGDTQYF. Looking up the rest from reference TRBV19 and TRBJ2-3 gives the full variable domain: DGGITQSPKYLFRKEGQNVTLSCEQNLNHDAMYWYRQDPGQGLRLIYYSQIVNDFQKGDIAEGYSVSREKKESFPLTVTSAQKNPTAFYLCASSITSGTGDTQYFGPGTRLTVL.

The V gene is TRBV7-3, the J gene TRBJ2-1; 9 bases line up with TRBD2. CDR3 length: 15 residues. V dropped 5 bases and J dropped 5; count of bases not matched to a gene: 7. Per germline, CDR1 SGHTA and CDR2 FQGTGA. CDR3 residues: CASSPASGRHNEQFF. The CDR3 bases are TGTGCCAGCAGCCCCGCCAGCGGGAGGCACAATGAGCAGTTCTTC.

The chain carries TRBV2 and TRBJ1-4, with TRBD1 as a possible D gene (5 bases). In germline, CDR1 is SNHLY, CDR2 FYNNEI. Trimming shortened V by 5 bases and J by 8 bases, and 6 bases separated the two germline ends. The CDR3 length is 11 residues. CDR3 sequence: CASSRGEKLFF. CDR3 in DNA: TGTGCCAGCAGTCGGGGGGAAAAACTGTTTTTT.

For this clone: A junction boundary mismatches the germline segment, possibly from a read error. V is TRBV7-9 and J is TRBJ2-7, with 8 bases matching TRBD2. There are 15 residues in the CDR3. Looked up from germline, CDR1 is SEHNR and CDR2 is FQNEAQ (reference sequence). CDR3 amino acids: CSSSLSAGGNYEQYF. Written as DNA, the CDR3 is TGTTCCAGCAGCCTTTCGGCGGGGGGAAACTACGAGCAGTACTTC.

The chain combines TRBV5-1 with TRBJ2-1; 11 bases match TRBD2. This CDR3 comprises 14 residues. The trim removed 3 bases at V and 5 bases at J, leaving 1 base unmatched. Germline lookup yields CDR1 SGHRS and CDR2 YFSETQ. The CDR3 region has the DNA TGCGCCAGCAGCTCGGGACTAGCGGACAATGAGCAGTTCTTC. Translating it yields CASSSGLADNEQFF.